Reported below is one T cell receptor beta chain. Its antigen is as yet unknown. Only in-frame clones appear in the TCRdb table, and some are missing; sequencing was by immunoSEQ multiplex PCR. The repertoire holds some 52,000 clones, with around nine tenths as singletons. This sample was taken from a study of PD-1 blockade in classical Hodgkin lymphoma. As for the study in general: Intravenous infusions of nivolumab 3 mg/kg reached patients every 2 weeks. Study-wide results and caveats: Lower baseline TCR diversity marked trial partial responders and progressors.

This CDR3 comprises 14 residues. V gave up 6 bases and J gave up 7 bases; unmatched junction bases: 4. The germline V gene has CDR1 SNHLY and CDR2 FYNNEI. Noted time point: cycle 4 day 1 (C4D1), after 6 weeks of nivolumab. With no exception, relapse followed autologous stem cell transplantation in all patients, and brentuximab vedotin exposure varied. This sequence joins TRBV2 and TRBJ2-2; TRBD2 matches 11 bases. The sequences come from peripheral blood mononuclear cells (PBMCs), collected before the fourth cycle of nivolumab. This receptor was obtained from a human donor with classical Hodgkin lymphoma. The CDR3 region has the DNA TGTGCCAGCAGGTTACTAGCGGGGGTCGGGGAGCTGTTTTTT. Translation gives CASRLLAGVGELFF.